This TCR beta chain was recovered during a study of blood T cells in healthy people across ages. Germline CDR1 MRHNA, CDR2 SNTAGT. The CDR3 has 12 amino acids. Trimming left V 9 bases short and J 2 bases short, with 9 bases between. This clonotype was recorded a few times. Its antigen is not identified. General observations from the study: Unsorted PBMCs blocked a conclusive comparison of naive and antigen-experienced cells.

With a J-beta primer mix and a sample-barcoded 5' primer, a second PCR ran 7 to 11 cycles. Using its own MiXCR run on the 5' RACE reads, TCRdb lists one record per CDR3 protein. The sample carries 550,000 to 750,000 distinct CDR3 sequences, approximately 21% recorded once. Drawn from each donor were 8.5 to 10 milliliters of peripheral blood. The clonotype comes from an older man in good health. J is TRBJ2-3 and V is TRBV6-4; D is undetermined. Specimen: blood. The CDR3 DNA sequence: TGTGCCAGGATTTCTTCCACAGATACGCAGTATTTT. This sequence encodes CARISSTDTQYF.